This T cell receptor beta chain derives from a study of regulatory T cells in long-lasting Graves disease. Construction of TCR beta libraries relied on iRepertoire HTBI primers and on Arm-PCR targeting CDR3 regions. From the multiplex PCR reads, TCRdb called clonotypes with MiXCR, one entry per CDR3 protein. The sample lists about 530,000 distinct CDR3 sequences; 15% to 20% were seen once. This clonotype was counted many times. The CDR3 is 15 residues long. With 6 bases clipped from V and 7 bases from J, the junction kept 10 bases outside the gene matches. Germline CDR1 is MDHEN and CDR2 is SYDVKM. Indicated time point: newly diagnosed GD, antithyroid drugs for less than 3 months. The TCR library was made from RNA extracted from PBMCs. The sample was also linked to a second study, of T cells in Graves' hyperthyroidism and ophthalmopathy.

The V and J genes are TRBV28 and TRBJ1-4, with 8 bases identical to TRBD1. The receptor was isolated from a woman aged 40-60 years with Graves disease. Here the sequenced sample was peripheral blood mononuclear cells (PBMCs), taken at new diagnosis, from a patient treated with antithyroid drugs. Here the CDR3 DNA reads TGTGCCAGCAGCCAGGGGGCGATCGGGATTGAAAAACTGTTTTTT. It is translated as CASSQGAIGIEKLFF.